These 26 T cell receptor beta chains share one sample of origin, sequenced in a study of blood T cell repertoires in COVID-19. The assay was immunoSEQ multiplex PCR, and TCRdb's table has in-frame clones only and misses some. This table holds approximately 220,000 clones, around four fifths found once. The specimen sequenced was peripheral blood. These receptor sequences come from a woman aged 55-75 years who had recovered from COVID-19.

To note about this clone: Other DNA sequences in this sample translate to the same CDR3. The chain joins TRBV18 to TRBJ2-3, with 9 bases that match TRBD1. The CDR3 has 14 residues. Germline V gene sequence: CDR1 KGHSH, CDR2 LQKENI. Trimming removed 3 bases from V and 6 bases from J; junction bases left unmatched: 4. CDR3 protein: CASSPDRGTDTQYF. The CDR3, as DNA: TGTGCCAGCTCACCGGACAGGGGTACGGATACGCAGTATTTT.

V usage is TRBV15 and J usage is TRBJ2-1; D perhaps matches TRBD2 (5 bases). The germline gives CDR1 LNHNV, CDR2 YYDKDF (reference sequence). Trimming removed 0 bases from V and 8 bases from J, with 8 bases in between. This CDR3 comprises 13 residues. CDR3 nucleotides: TGTGCCACCAGCAGAGAAGAGGGCGATGAGCAGTTCTTC. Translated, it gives CATSREEGDEQFF.

The CDR3 loop is CASSLNPTSNQPQHF. CDR3 DNA: TGTGCCAGCAGCTTGAACCCTACTAGCAATCAGCCCCAGCATTTT. The chain employs TRBV5-4 and TRBJ1-5; D remains ambiguous. Trimming took off 1 base at V and 0 bases at J, with 8 bases between the two ends. Germline CDR1 is SGHNT and CDR2 is YYREEE (reference sequence). This CDR3 is 15 amino acids long.

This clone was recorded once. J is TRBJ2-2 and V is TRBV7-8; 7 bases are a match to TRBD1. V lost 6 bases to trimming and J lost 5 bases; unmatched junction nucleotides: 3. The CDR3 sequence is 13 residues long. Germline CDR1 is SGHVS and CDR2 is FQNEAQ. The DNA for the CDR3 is TGTGCCAGCAGACAGGGGTATACCGGGGAGCTGTTTTTT. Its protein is CASRQGYTGELFF. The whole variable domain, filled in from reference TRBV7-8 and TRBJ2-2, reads GAGVSQSPRYKVAKRGQDVALRCDPISGHVSLFWYQQALGQGPEFLTYFQNEAQLDKSGLPSDRFFAERPEGSVSTLKIQRTQQEDSAVYLCASRQGYTGELFFGEGSRLTVL.

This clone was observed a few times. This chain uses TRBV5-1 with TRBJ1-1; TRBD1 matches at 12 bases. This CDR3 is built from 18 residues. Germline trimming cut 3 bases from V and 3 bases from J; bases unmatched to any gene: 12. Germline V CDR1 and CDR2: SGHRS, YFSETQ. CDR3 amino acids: CASSWEPGQGAGDTEAFF. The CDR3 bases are TGCGCCAGCAGCTGGGAACCGGGACAGGGGGCGGGCGACACTGAAGCTTTCTTT.

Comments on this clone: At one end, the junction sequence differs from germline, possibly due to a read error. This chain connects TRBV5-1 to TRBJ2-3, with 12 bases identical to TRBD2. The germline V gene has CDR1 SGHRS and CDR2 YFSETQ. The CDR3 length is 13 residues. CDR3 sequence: CASSLAQGLAGPF. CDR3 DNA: TGCGCCAGCAGCTTGGCGCAGGGACTAGCGGGCCCTTTT.

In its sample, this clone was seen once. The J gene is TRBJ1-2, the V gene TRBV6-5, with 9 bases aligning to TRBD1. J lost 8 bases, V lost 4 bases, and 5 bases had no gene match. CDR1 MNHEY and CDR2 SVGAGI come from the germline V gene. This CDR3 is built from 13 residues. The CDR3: CASSSGTGNGYTF. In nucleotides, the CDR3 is TGTGCCAGCAGTTCCGGGACAGGGAACGGCTACACCTTC.

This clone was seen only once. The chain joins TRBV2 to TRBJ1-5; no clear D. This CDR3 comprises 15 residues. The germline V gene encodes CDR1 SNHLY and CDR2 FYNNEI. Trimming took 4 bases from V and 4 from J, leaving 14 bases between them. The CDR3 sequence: CASSGGSGENQPQHF. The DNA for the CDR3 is TGTGCCAGCAGTGGGGGTTCGGGAGAGAATCAGCCCCAGCATTTT. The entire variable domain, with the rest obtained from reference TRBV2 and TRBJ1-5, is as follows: EPEVTQTPSHQVTQMGQEVILRCVPISNHLYFYWYRQILGQKVEFLVSFYNNEISEKSEIFDDQFSVERPDGSNFTLKIRSTKLEDSAMYFCASSGGSGENQPQHFGDGTRLSIL.

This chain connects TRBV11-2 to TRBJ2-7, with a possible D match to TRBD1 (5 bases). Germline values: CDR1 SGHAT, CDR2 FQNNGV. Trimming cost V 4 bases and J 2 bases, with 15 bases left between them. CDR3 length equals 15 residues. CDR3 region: CASSSPRGRAYEQYF. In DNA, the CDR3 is TGTGCCAGCAGCTCCCCCCGCGGCAGGGCCTACGAGCAGTACTTC. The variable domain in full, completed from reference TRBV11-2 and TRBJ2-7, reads EAGVAQSPRYKIIEKRQSVAFWCNPISGHATLYWYQQILGQGPKLLIQFQNNGVVDDSQLPKDRFSAERLKGVDSTLKIQPAKLEDSAVYLCASSSPRGRAYEQYFGPGTRLTVT.

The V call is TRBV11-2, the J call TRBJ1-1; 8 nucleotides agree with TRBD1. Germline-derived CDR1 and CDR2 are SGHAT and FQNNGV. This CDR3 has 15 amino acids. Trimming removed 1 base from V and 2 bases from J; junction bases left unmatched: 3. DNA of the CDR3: TGTGCCAGCAGCTTAGGGGGACAGGCAAACACTGAAGCTTTCTTT. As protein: CASSLGGQANTEAFF.

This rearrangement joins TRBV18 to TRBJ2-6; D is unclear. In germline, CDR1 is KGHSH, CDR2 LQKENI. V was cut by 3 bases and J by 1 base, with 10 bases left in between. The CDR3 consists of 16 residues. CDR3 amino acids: CASSPTPVSGANVLTF. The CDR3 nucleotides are TGTGCCAGCTCACCGACACCAGTTTCTGGGGCCAACGTCCTGACTTTC.

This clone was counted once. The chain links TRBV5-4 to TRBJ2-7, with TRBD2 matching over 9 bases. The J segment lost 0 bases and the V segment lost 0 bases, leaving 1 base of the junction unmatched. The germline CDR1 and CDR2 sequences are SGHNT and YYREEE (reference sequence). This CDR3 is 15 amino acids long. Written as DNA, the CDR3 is TGTGCCAGCAGCTTGGAACTAGCGGGCTCCTACGAGCAGTACTTC. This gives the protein CASSLELAGSYEQYF.

The CDR3 DNA reads as TGTGCCAGCAGCCCGCCGGACAGGAACACTGAAGCTTTCTTT. It codes for CASSPPDRNTEAFF. This sequence joins TRBV5-6 and TRBJ1-1, with D perhaps matching TRBD1 (6 bases). From germline, CDR1 is SGHDT and CDR2 YYEEEE. V was trimmed by 4 bases and J by 1 base, leaving 11 bases between them. The CDR3 covers 14 residues. The entire variable domain, with the rest obtained from reference TRBV5-6 and TRBJ1-1, is as follows: DAGVTQSPTHLIKTRGQQVTLRCSPKSGHDTVSWYQQALGQGPQFIFQYYEEEERQRGNFPDRFSGHQFPNYSSELNVNALLLGDSALYLCASSPPDRNTEAFFGQGTRLTVV.

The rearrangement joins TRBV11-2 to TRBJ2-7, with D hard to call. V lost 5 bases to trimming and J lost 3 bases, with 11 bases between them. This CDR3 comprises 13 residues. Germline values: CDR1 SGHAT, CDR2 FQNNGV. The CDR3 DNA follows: TGTGCCAGCAGCCCAGCTGGCGGCTACGAGCAGTACTTC. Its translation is CASSPAGGYEQYF.

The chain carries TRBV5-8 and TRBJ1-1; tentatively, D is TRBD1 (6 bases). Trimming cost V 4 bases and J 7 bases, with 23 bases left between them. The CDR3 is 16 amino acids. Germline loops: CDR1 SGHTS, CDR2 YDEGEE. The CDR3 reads CASSPYLGQREIEAFF. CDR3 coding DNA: TGTGCCAGCAGCCCATATCTAGGACAGCGCGAGATTGAAGCTTTCTTT.

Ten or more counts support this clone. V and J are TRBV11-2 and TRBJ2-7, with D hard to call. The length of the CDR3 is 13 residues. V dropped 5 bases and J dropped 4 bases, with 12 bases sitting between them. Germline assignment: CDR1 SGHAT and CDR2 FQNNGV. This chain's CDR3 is CASSPARGYEQYF. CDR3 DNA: TGTGCCAGCAGCCCGGCAAGAGGTTACGAGCAGTACTTC.

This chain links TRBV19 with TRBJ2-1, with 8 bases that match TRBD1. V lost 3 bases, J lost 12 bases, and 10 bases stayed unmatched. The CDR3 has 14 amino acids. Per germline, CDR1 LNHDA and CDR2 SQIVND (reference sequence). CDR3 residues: CASSIPGRGRRQFF. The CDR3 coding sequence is TGTGCCAGTAGTATTCCCGGCAGGGGGCGCCGGCAGTTCTTC.

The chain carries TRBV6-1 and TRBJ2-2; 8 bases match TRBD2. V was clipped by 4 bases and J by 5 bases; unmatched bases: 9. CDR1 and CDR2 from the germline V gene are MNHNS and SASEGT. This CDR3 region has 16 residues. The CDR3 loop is CASSVVGGATTGELFF. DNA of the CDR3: TGTGCCAGCAGTGTGGTCGGGGGGGCGACGACCGGGGAGCTGTTTTTT.

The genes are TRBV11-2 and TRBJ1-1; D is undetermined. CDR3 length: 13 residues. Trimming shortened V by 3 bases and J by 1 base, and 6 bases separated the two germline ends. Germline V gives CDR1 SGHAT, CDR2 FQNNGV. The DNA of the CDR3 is TGTGCCAGCAGCTTCCAGTCGAACACTGAAGCTTTCTTT. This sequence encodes CASSFQSNTEAFF.

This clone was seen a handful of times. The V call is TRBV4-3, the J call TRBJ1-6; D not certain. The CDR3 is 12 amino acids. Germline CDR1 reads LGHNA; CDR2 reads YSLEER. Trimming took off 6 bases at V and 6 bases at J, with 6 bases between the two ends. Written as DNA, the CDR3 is TGCGCCAGCAGGAGCGGTAATTCACCCCTCCACTTT. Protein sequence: CASRSGNSPLHF.

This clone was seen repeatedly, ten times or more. The CDR3 DNA reads TGCGCCAGCAGCTCCCGGACAGGGGTTGGCTACACCTTC. Translating gives CASSSRTGVGYTF. The V gene is TRBV5-1, the J gene TRBJ1-2; 9 nucleotides align to TRBD1. The CDR3 sequence is 13 residues long. V lost 3 bases, J lost 7 bases, and 4 bases stayed unmatched. Germline V gene data show CDR1 as SGHRS and CDR2 as YFSETQ.

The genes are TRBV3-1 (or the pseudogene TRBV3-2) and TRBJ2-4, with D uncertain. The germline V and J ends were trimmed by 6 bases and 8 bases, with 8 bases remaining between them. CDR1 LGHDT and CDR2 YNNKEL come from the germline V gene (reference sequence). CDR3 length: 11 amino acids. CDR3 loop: CASRGEDIQYF. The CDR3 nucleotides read TGTGCCAGCAGGGGCGAAGACATTCAGTACTTC.

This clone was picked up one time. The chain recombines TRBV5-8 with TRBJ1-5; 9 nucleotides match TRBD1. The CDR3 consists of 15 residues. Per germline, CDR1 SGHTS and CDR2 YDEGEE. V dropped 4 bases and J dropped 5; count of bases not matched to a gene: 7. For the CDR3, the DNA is TGTGCCAGCAGCCCACAGGGGGCCAGATATCAGCCCCAGCATTTT. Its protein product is CASSPQGARYQPQHF.

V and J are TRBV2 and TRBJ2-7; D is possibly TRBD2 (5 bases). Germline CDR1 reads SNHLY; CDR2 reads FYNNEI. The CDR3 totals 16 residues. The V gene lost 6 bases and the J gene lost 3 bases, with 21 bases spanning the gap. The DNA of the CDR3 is TGTGCCAGCAGAGACCCCCTGGGCCCCGGGAACTACGAGCAGTACTTC. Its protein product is CASRDPLGPGNYEQYF.

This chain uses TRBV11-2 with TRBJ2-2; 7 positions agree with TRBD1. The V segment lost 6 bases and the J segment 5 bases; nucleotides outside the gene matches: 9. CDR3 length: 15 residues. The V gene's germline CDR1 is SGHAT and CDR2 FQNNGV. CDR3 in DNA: TGTGCCAGCAGTGCGAACAGGGGAAAAACCGGGGAGCTGTTTTTT. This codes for CASSANRGKTGELFF.

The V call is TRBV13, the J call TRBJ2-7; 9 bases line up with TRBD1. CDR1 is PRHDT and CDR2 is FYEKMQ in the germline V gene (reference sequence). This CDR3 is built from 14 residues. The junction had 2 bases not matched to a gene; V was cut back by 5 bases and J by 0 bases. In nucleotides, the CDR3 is TGTGCCAGCAGCGACAGGGGGGGCTCCTACGAGCAGTACTTC. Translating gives CASSDRGGSYEQYF.